Below, one T cell receptor (beta chain) is given with its context. There is no known antigen for this receptor. Base qualities are not provided; no much larger clone lies one nucleotide away. This entry comes from a study of cytomegalovirus exposure and HLA in healthy donors (TCRdb year 2017). Describing the broader study: An earlier analysis of 587 of the donors reported about 280 Gb of sequence data and 95 million to 120 million unique TCR beta sequences obtained from about 179 million T cells. About 300 gigabases of sequencing data and around 88 million unique TCR sequences made up an early release that covered roughly 670 HLA-typed donors. The genetic ancestry cluster associated with self-reported Caucasian donors included over 65% of the 350 to 500 genotyped donors. The study aimed to test whether signatures of past pathogen exposure could be identified by cataloging public T cell receptors. Using immunosequencing, the study profiled T cell repertoires from around 670 subjects and related those repertoires to cytomegalovirus serostatus. A separate validation cohort of 90 to 150 different subjects was used in addition to the roughly 700-subject first cohort. To predict cytomegalovirus infection status, the study brought together high-throughput TCR immunosequencing, statistical association of individual TCRs with disease status, and machine learning. A later analysis re-examined previously published TCR beta repertoires from more than 550 donors and added high-resolution HLA genotyping to investigate patterns of TCR occurrence. In the later analysis, no new phenotypic data were used to find candidate immune exposures; instead, reliance was placed on TCR beta sequences and their occurrence across donors. In an earlier analysis of roughly 600 of the donors, high-throughput TCR beta sequencing was used to judge whether each TCR beta V gene segment behaved as functional or pseudogenic. Donor age, sex, ethnicity and CMV serostatus were collected together with the repertoire data. A later genetic analysis used genome-wide SNP genotypes for about 65% of the roughly 700 donors, treating that subset as a discovery cohort. Every repertoire in the discovery cohort had been generated on one and the same sequencing platform. HLA typing included class I and class II loci at four-digit resolution. The number of donors typed differed by locus, with roughly 629-640 for A, B, C, DRB1 and DQB1, around 520 for DQA1, 606 for DPA1, and approximately 470 for DPB1. Roughly 5 DR-DQ haplotypes were handled as single units for association and clustering, since linkage in the cohort was strong. On average, roughly 250,000 unique TCR beta nucleotide sequences were sequenced per donor among a few hundred genotyped donors of the cohort, with roughly a sixth of those sequences being non-productive. Overall results and qualifications from the work: Because the 87-base-pair reads could not distinguish some IMGT-functional V segments, including TRBV6-2 and TRBV6-3, those segments were excluded. Because HLA typing was unavailable for some donors at each locus, only the typed subset was used in association tests. According to the authors, the approach could potentially be generalized to other disease states and immunological phenotypes. A later genetic analysis associated a missense DCLRE1C variant with V-gene and J-gene trimming of TCR beta chains, and an independent cohort replicated the association. Strong co-occurrence of HLA alleles, especially DR and DQ, made assigning TCR associations to individual alleles difficult. Across donors, most TCR sequences were observed very rarely, whereas some public TCRs were present in many individuals. Correlated functional status among segregating V segments might reflect linkage disequilibrium, but an unknown experimental factor could not be ruled out. According to a later analysis, parvovirus B19, influenza, CMV and Epstein-Barr virus appeared linked to several top co-occurrence clusters. A later analysis found that most CMV-associated TCR beta chains appeared HLA-restricted, with HLA associations seemingly driven largely by CMV exposure. In a later analysis, HLA-associated TCR beta chains showed more clonal expansion and lower generation probabilities than non-associated chains that were equally common. An earlier analysis of around 600 of the donors showed that most TCR beta V segments appeared in productive rearrangements either about 87% or about 30% of the time, which broadly matched IMGT annotations. According to a later genetic analysis, donors in an Asian-associated ancestry cluster had fewer N-insertions in productive TCRs than the approximately 670-donor mean. Because counts were too low, approximately 18 rarely observed V segments, including chromosome 9 orphons, were excluded from the earlier analysis of fewer than 650 of the donors. In a later analysis, the rate of TCR association differed among HLA loci, with DRB1 alleles having the most associated TCRs and HLA-C alleles having the fewest. The study listed approximately 160 TCR beta chains as associated with cytomegalovirus. The classifier was reported to diagnose cytomegalovirus status with high specificity and sensitivity in both the original cohort and the validation cohort. A cluster of highly shared sequence variants was judged likely to be a technical artifact of the sequencing pipeline. The cohort was sequenced for TCR beta chains only, and without alpha or paired-chain data the features that could be detected were limited. A later analysis associated about 16,000 TCR beta sequences with specific HLA alleles at a false discovery rate of 0.05. Sequencing depth was assumed to be roughly uniform across donors in the presence/absence analyses, though that assumption may not hold. Immune exposure information for the cohort was limited to CMV serostatus. In vitro tests confirmed that a few of the cytomegalovirus-associated TCR beta chains recognize cytomegalovirus antigens. A further reported finding was that TCR beta sequences accurately predicted the HLA-A and HLA-B alleles for most subjects in the first cohort.

From its cysteine to its phenylalanine, the CDR3 spans 18 amino acids. Just CDR3 DNA is preserved here, 54 bases in frame from base 1. The V end loses 9 bases and the J end loses 0 bases, and a stretch of 21 bases separates them. CDR1 and CDR2, looked up from the germline V gene (reference sequence), are MNHEY and SMNVEV. The method was the immunoSEQ multiplex PCR assay. The multiplex PCR relied on a mix of 60 forward primers for TCR Vbeta segments and 13 reverse primers for TCR Jbeta segments. A multiplex PCR assay on genomic DNA amplified the CDR3 region of rearranged TCR beta genes. The Illumina HiSeq System was used to sequence the amplified TCR beta libraries as 87-base-pair reads. Per the source publication's procedure: A later analysis counted tens of millions of unique TCR beta chains across the 500 to 850 repertoires, and roughly 11 million of these chains were shared by at least two donors. A nearest-neighbor algorithm error-corrected the raw reads and collapsed the reads into unique sequences, merging closely related sequences to remove PCR and sequencing errors. Alignment of CDR3 sequences to IMGT reference sequences was used to assign V, D and J gene segments. For a sequence to be retained, a match of at least six nucleotides was required to both a V gene segment and a J gene segment. Rearrangements were called productive when the CDR3 lacked stop codons and stayed in frame with V and J; all others were non-productive. CDR3 was defined according to IMGT convention as the region running from the second conserved V-encoded cysteine to the conserved J-encoded phenylalanine. In an earlier analysis of around 600 of the donors, sequences lacking an unambiguous match to a single V gene segment were excluded. In an earlier analysis of approximately 560 of the donors, a V segment was called functional when productive rearrangements were above 56.7%, and segregating when the standard deviation between donors exceeded 5%. A statistical classification framework was built to diagnose cytomegalovirus status from the catalog of TCR beta chain sequences. V and J gene assignment, in a later analysis, came from comparing TCR nucleotide sequences with IMGT/GENE-DB human TR gene sequences. In a later analysis, CDR3 sequences and most-parsimonious VDJ recombination scenarios were assigned using the TCRdist pipeline. In a later analysis, each TCR beta chain was defined by its CDR3 amino acid sequence together with its V-gene family, and reads without a unique V-gene family were excluded. To address suspected cross-contamination and a sequencing artifact, a later analysis removed over 500 highly shared, low-generation-probability nucleotide sequences. In a later analysis, a clonal expansion index for each public chain was calculated from normalized within-repertoire ranks of inferred template counts. Generation probabilities in a later analysis came from a VDJ recombination model fitted to out-of-frame rearrangements, and those results were checked against IGoR. In a later analysis, hypergeometric tests were used to score TCR-TCR, TCR-HLA and TCR-CMV co-occurrence, with a repertoire-size bias correction applied to TCR pairs. False discovery rates were estimated in a later analysis by permuting HLA or CMV assignments 20 times. In a later analysis, co-occurring TCRs were grouped using DBSCAN, with TCRdist sequence similarity added in when clustering inside HLA-allele-positive subsets. Repertoires with fewer than 30,000 or more than 120,000 public chains were left out of co-occurrence clustering, as were several repertoires with anomalous nucleotide sharing. TCRdb obtained this table from immuneACCESS and retained in-frame rearrangements with V and J assigned. These tables miss some clones; where compared with another copy, unresolved V genes account for less than half of the shortfall, and the remainder is unexplained. V and J calls and clone size are those listed in that table; D and trimming were worked out from the DNA. This sample lists 130,000 or so clones; 75% to 80% were detected once. The ten largest account for roughly 6.3% of the sample.

In total, fewer than 750 healthy bone marrow donors made up the cohort. At the time of sampling, every cohort member was nominally healthy, though immune exposures that went unrecorded were likely present. The donor was CMV seronegative and belonged to the group of 350 or so seronegative cohort members. A peripheral blood sample was provided by each donor, and peripheral blood mononuclear cells were used for TCR beta sequencing. The Qiagen DNeasy Blood Extraction Kit was used to extract genomic DNA from the blood cell samples. Specimen: PBMCs. The rearranged segments are TRBV27 and TRBJ2-6; the D region possibly corresponds to TRBD1 (6 bases align). This TCR was recovered from a woman in her thirties or forties in good health and CMV-seronegative. The DNA sequence follows: TGTGCCAGAAGGACCCGGGACACCTATTCCTCTGGGGCCAACGTCCTGACTTTC. The encoded protein is CARRTRDTYSSGANVLTF.